The clone carrying this TCR beta chain came up a few times. The antigen is unknown. A much larger clone is a single base away; this may be a read error. Drawing of peripheral blood yielded about 10 milliliters from each donor. A J-beta primer mix and a sample-barcoded 5' primer were used in a second PCR of roughly 7 to 12 cycles. TCRdb used MiXCR to reprocess the 5' RACE reads, holding one entry per CDR3 protein. The sample includes some 710,000 distinct CDR3 sequences, more than 35% seen only once; the top ten take around 18%. Germline CDR1 MDHEN, CDR2 SYDVKM. V was pared by 10 bases and J by 1 base, with 18 bases between. This CDR3 has 15 residues. This sample was included in a study of blood T cells in healthy people across ages. The wider study: Template switching captured about one barcoded beta molecule per two T cells. Whole-study findings and limits: With naive T cell percentage, TCR beta diversity showed a strong correlation.

This chain links TRBV28 with TRBJ2-3; no definite D call. This TCR came from a man at least 80 years old in good health. Sequenced input: blood. The CDR3 DNA is TGTGCCACCCTCCTTTCGGACGGACGCACAGATACGCAGTATTTT. Its protein product is CATLLSDGRTDTQYF.